The TCR beta chain described here comes from a study of shared clonotypes between healthy human individuals. Deep level was the assay's run setting. Produced via immunoSEQ multiplex PCR; TCRdb's table is partial and in-frame only. There are approximately 1.5 million clones in the sample; approximately 98.5% occur only once, and 0.36% lies in the top ten. This clone was detected once. Distinct nucleotide sequences in the sample also encode this CDR3. The V and J ends lost 6 bases and 6 bases respectively, with 9 bases between them. This CDR3 has 12 amino acids. Per germline, CDR1 SNHLY and CDR2 FYNNEI. V is TRBV2 and J is TRBJ2-1; perhaps TRBD2 as D (6 bases). What was sequenced was naive CD4+ T cells sorted from blood. The subset denotes: CD45RA+ positively selected. This sequence was found in a young man in good health. CDR3 amino acids: CASSGSGNEQFF. Here the CDR3 DNA reads TGTGCCAGCAGCGGGAGCGGCAATGAGCAGTTCTTC.